This is a list of T cell receptor beta chains from one sample in a study of CD8 T cells in ankylosing spondylitis. TCRdb redid the calling of the 5' RACE reads with MiXCR, one entry per CDR3 protein. This sample has under 950,000 distinct CDR3 sequences, with 19% found just once. Input material: blood, either unsorted or a sorted T cell fraction (not recorded which). The receptors were sampled from a male donor with ankylosing spondylitis. Both conserved end residues are trimmed from each CDR3. Each record gives: CDR3 length, V gene, D gene, CDR3 protein. A D gene is named only where the DNA matches it firmly.

len: 13; v_gene: TRBV9; d_gene: .; CDR3aa: ASSVGVGAGNTIY
len: 12; v_gene: TRBV9; d_gene: .; CDR3aa: ASSVPPEAGELF
len: 13; v_gene: TRBV29-1; d_gene: .; CDR3aa: SVDLPGLSGNTIY
len: 13; v_gene: TRBV4-1; d_gene: .; CDR3aa: ASSQVEAEGNEQF
len: 12; v_gene: TRBV12-3/TRBV12-4; d_gene: .; CDR3aa: ASSLSSLSYEQY
len: 11; v_gene: TRBV29-1; d_gene: .; CDR3aa: SVPLRAGHKLF
len: 13; v_gene: TRBV12-3/TRBV12-4; d_gene: TRBD1; CDR3aa: ASSPYRGWDEKLF
len: 16; v_gene: TRBV11-2; d_gene: .; CDR3aa: ASSAWGRTSSYNSPLH
len: 15; v_gene: TRBV4-2; d_gene: .; CDR3aa: ASSHQPRGGMNTEAF
len: 13; v_gene: TRBV7-6; d_gene: .; CDR3aa: ASSLEAARDTEAF
len: 11; v_gene: TRBV10-3; d_gene: .; CDR3aa: AISEAENYGYT
len: 12; v_gene: TRBV5-5; d_gene: .; CDR3aa: ASRGGGPNEKLF
len: 12; v_gene: TRBV9; d_gene: TRBD1; CDR3aa: ASNRDSGGSEQY
len: 12; v_gene: TRBV27; d_gene: .; CDR3aa: ASSTNSGAYEQY
len: 10; v_gene: TRBV12-3/TRBV12-4; d_gene: TRBD1; CDR3aa: ASRRQGPEAF
len: 14; v_gene: TRBV12-3/TRBV12-4; d_gene: .; CDR3aa: ASSSTPSTEVTEAF
len: 11; v_gene: TRBV7-9; d_gene: .; CDR3aa: ASSIKTNTEAF
len: 12; v_gene: TRBV20-1; d_gene: TRBD2; CDR3aa: SAYPGTSLDEQY
len: 13; v_gene: TRBV20-1; d_gene: TRBD1; CDR3aa: SARGRGLTKNIQY
len: 12; v_gene: TRBV4-1; d_gene: .; CDR3aa: ASSQGREGDEQF
len: 11; v_gene: TRBV20-1; d_gene: .; CDR3aa: SALSGVSYEQY
len: 9; v_gene: TRBV7-2; d_gene: .; CDR3aa: ASSPINEQF
len: 13; v_gene: TRBV12-3/TRBV12-4; d_gene: .; CDR3aa: ASSVGTPNNEKLF
len: 12; v_gene: TRBV29-1; d_gene: .; CDR3aa: SVVVGDFTYEQY
len: 14; v_gene: TRBV6-5; d_gene: TRBD2; CDR3aa: ASISGTSGYVYEQY
len: 15; v_gene: TRBV12-3/TRBV12-4; d_gene: TRBD1; CDR3aa: ASSSPPGQGAAGELF
len: 12; v_gene: TRBV20-1; d_gene: .; CDR3aa: SASRSVAGETQY
len: 15; v_gene: TRBV4-3; d_gene: .; CDR3aa: ASSQDRAAPGNEKLF
len: 15; v_gene: TRBV7-6; d_gene: .; CDR3aa: ASSPPETTIPSLEQF
len: 13; v_gene: TRBV7-2; d_gene: .; CDR3aa: ASSLSVGSTDTQY
len: 9; v_gene: TRBV20-1; d_gene: TRBD2; CDR3aa: SSGRGNEQF
len: 10; v_gene: TRBV6-5; d_gene: .; CDR3aa: ASSFTGNTIY
len: 13; v_gene: TRBV7-9; d_gene: .; CDR3aa: ASSLTYPNTGELF
len: 11; v_gene: TRBV29-1; d_gene: .; CDR3aa: SVEDNPNYGYT
len: 14; v_gene: TRBV6-2/TRBV6-3; d_gene: .; CDR3aa: ASSKGEVLAKNIQY
len: 13; v_gene: TRBV4-3; d_gene: TRBD1; CDR3aa: ASSRSPGQGAEQY
len: 11; v_gene: TRBV3-1; d_gene: .; CDR3aa: ASSPRQSYGYT
len: 13; v_gene: TRBV20-1; d_gene: .; CDR3aa: SGRDWEEQQETQY
len: 10; v_gene: TRBV20-1; d_gene: .; CDR3aa: SASSGTAEAF
len: 13; v_gene: TRBV20-1; d_gene: .; CDR3aa: SARVRPGRQETQY
len: 15; v_gene: TRBV11-2; d_gene: TRBD1; CDR3aa: ASSSSWLTGGGETQY
len: 13; v_gene: TRBV5-1; d_gene: TRBD1; CDR3aa: ASSLGQGNQETQY
len: 13; v_gene: TRBV12-3/TRBV12-4; d_gene: .; CDR3aa: ASSLARSSGNTIY
len: 12; v_gene: TRBV24-1; d_gene: TRBD1; CDR3aa: ATSETGGLWGYT
len: 13; v_gene: TRBV20-1; d_gene: TRBD1; CDR3aa: SARDGDRLSYEQY
len: 9; v_gene: TRBV7-8; d_gene: .; CDR3aa: ASSSKMTQY